This T cell receptor (beta chain) was documented in a study of blood T cell repertoires in COVID-19. This clone was seen once. Profiled with immunoSEQ multiplex PCR; TCRdb holds only in-frame clones, not every one. The data contain 100,000 to 120,000 clones, around 89% of them seen just once; the ten biggest clones take up approximately 3.3%. The CDR3 is 14 amino acids. Germline loops: CDR1 SNHLY, CDR2 FYNNEI. The V end was cut by 8 bases, the J end by 7 bases, with 17 bases between. The TCR originated in a woman aged 50 to 65 with acute or convalescent COVID-19. The rearrangement uses TRBV2 and TRBJ2-2, with D tentatively TRBD1 (7 bases). Sequencing was performed on peripheral blood. CDR3: CASSNRGLVGELFF. In nucleotides, the CDR3 is TGTGCCAGCTCCAACAGGGGACTTGTCGGGGAGCTGTTTTTT. The whole variable domain, filled in from reference TRBV2 and TRBJ2-2, reads EPEVTQTPSHQVTQMGQEVILRCVPISNHLYFYWYRQILGQKVEFLVSFYNNEISEKSEIFDDQFSVERPDGSNFTLKIRSTKLEDSAMYFCASSNRGLVGELFFGEGSRLTVL.